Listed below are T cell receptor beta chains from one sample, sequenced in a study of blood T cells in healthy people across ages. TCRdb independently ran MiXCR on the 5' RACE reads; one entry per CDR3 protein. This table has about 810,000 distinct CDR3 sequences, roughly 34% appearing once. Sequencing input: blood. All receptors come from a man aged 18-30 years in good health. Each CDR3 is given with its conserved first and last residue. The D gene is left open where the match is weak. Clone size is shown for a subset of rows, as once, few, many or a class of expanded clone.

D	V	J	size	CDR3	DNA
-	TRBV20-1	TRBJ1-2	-	CGAPGNANYGYTF	TGCGGTGCCCCCGGCAACGCTAACTATGGCTACACCTTC
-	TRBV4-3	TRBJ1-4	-	CASRVDRGEEKLFF	TGCGCCAGCCGCGTAGACAGAGGGGAGGAAAAACTGTTTTTT
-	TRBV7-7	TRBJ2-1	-	CASSLGPRTSYEQFF	TGTGCTAGCAGCTTAGGGCCCCGGACAAGCTATGAGCAGTTCTTC
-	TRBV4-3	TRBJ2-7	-	CASSQDQGFYEQYF	TGCGCCAGCAGCCAAGATCAGGGATTCTACGAGCAGTACTTC
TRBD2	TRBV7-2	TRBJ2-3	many	CASSHGLAGGRSTDTQYF	TGTGCCAGCAGCCACGGACTAGCGGGGGGGCGGTCAACAGATACGCAGTATTTT
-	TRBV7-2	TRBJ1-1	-	CASSSFDSMNTEAFF	TGTGCCAGCAGCTCGTTCGACAGTATGAACACTGAAGCTTTCTTT
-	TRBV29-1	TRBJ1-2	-	CSVEPDNYGYTF	TGCAGCGTCGAGCCAGATAACTATGGCTACACCTTC
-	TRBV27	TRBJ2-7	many	CASSLSGIRYEQYF	TGTGCCAGCAGTTTATCGGGCATTCGTTACGAGCAGTACTTC
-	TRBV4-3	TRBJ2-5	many	CASSQDVSDGETQYF	TGCGCCAGCAGCCAAGATGTAAGCGATGGGGAGACCCAGTACTTC
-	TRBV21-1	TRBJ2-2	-	CASSKRQLANTGELFF	TGTGCCAGCAGCAAACGTCAGCTAGCGAACACCGGGGAGCTGTTTTTT
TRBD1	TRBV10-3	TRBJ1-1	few	CAAAGQLEAFF	TGTGCCGCCGCGGGACAGCTTGAAGCTTTCTTT
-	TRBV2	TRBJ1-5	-	CASRGGGGPQHF	TGTGCCAGCAGAGGCGGGGGCGGGCCCCAGCATTTT
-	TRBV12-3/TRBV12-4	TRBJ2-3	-	CASSFREDTQYF	TGTGCCAGCAGTTTTAGGGAAGATACGCAGTATTTT
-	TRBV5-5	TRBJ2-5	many	CASSSHSTVEETQYF	TGTGCCAGCAGCTCGCATAGTACTGTGGAAGAGACCCAGTACTTC
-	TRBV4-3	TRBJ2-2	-	CASSQGRGGIYTGELFF	TGCGCCAGCAGCCAAGGCCGAGGGGGGATTTACACCGGGGAGCTGTTTTTT
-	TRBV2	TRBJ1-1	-	CATGAERLMNTEAFF	TGTGCCACTGGGGCAGAGCGACTCATGAACACTGAAGCTTTCTTT
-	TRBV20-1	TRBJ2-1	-	CSPERLSGEQFF	TGCAGCCCCGAAAGGTTATCCGGTGAGCAGTTCTTC
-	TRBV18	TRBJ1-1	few	CASSTANTEAFF	TGTGCCAGCTCGACCGCGAACACTGAAGCTTTCTTT
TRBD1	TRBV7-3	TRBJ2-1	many	CASSDRGTNEQFF	TGTGCCAGCTCGGACAGGGGAACAAATGAGCAGTTCTTC
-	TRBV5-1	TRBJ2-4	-	CASSLAVGTKNIQYF	TGCGCCAGCAGCTTGGCGGTCGGGACCAAAAACATTCAGTACTTC
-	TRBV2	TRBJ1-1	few	CASRPQGRGTEAFF	TGTGCCAGCAGGCCCCAGGGGCGCGGCACTGAAGCTTTCTTT
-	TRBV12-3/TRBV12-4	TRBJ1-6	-	CASIPLVRSPLHF	TGTGCCAGCATTCCACTGGTTAGGTCACCCCTCCACTTT
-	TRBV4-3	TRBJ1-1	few	CASSLNEAVAREAFF	TGCGCCAGCAGCCTAAACGAGGCAGTCGCTCGAGAAGCTTTCTTT
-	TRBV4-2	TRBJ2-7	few	CASSQEGWSGYEQYF	TGTGCCAGCAGCCAAGAGGGCTGGTCCGGCTACGAGCAGTACTTC
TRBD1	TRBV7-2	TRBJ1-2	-	CASSLGGQASYTF	TGTGCCAGCAGCTTAGGGGGACAGGCAAGCTACACCTTC
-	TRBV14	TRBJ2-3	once	CASSQERIAGDTQCF	TGTGCCAGCAGCCAAGAGAGGATAGCTGGGGATACGCAGTGTTTT
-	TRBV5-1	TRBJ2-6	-	CASSLIPGATGANVLTF	TGCGCCAGCAGCTTGATACCGGGGGCGACTGGGGCCAACGTCCTGACTTTC
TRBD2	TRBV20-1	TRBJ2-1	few	CSARLAGANEQFF	TGCAGTGCTCGACTAGCGGGGGCCAATGAGCAGTTCTTC
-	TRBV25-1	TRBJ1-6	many	CASSSGSPLHF	TGTGCCAGCAGTAGCGGATCACCCCTCCACTTT
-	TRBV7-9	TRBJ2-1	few	CASSLGLLGRGDEQFF	TGTGCCAGCAGCCTCGGCTTGTTGGGGAGAGGAGATGAACAGTTCTTC
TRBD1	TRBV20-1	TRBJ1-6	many	CSARPDRVMSNSPLHF	TGCAGTGCTAGGCCCGACAGGGTCATGAGCAATTCACCCCTCCACTTT
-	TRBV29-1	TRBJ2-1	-	CSVDRGSSSYNEQFF	TGCAGCGTTGATCGGGGGTCCAGCTCCTACAATGAGCAGTTCTTC
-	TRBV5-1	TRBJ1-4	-	CASSSRPAEKLFF	TGCGCCAGCAGCTCCCGGCCAGCTGAAAAACTGTTTTTT
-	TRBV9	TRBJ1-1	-	CASSPQGKNGAFF	TGTGCCAGCAGCCCCCAGGGGAAGAACGGGGCTTTCTTT
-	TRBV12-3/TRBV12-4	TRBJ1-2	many	CASSFSDNYGYTF	TGTGCCAGCAGTTTCTCGGACAACTATGGCTACACCTTC
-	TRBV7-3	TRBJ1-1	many	CASSLGVGTEAFF	TGTGCCAGCAGCTTAGGGGTCGGAACTGAAGCTTTCTTT
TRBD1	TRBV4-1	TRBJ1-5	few	CASSPWDRGDGNSNQPQHF	TGCGCCAGCAGCCCATGGGACAGGGGTGACGGAAATAGCAATCAGCCCCAGCATTTT